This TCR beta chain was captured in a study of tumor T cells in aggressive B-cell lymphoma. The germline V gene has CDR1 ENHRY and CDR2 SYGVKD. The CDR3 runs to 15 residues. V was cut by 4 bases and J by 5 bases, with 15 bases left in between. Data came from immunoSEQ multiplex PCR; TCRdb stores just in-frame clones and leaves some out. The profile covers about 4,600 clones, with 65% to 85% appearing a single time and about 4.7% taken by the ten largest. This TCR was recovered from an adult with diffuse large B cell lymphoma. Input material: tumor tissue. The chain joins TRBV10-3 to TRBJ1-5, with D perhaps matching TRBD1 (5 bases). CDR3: CAISVGIGVDQPQHF. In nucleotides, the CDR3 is TGTGCCATCAGTGTGGGCATAGGGGTGGATCAGCCCCAGCATTTT.